Listed below are T cell receptor beta chains from one sample, sequenced in a study of somatic mutations in cytotoxic T cells in rheumatoid arthritis. Assay: immunoSEQ multiplex PCR; the TCRdb copy retains only in-frame clones and omits some. The table includes under 11,000 clones, around 81% detected once. Sequenced sample: CD8+ T cells sorted from blood. Receptor source: an adult with rheumatoid arthritis. CDR3s include the opening cysteine and the closing phenylalanine or tryptophan. D genes are given only for firm matches. A clone size is listed for some rows: how often the clone was seen (once, few, many), or a class if it is expanded.

v_gene,d_gene,abundance,j_gene,CDR3aa,CDR3nt
TRBV6-6,-,few,TRBJ2-2,CAGWAGELFF,TGTGCCGGATGGGCCGGGGAGCTGTTTTTT
TRBV7-9,-,-,TRBJ2-7,CASSLSVISYEQYF,TGTGCCAGCAGCCTTTCCGTTATCTCCTACGAGCAGTACTTC
TRBV27,-,-,TRBJ2-7,CASSLIGNEQYF,TGTGCCAGCAGTTTAATAGGGAACGAGCAGTACTTC
TRBV2,-,few,TRBJ2-1,CASSEYALNEQFF,TGTGCCAGCAGTGAATATGCCTTGAATGAGCAGTTCTTC
TRBV4-1,-,once,TRBJ1-1,CASNRISGNTEAFF,TGCGCCAGCAATCGGATATCTGGGAACACTGAAGCTTTCTTT
TRBV6-5,-,few,TRBJ1-6,CASSYSETGSPLHF,TGTGCCAGCAGTTACTCGGAGACAGGCTCCCCCCTCCACTTT
TRBV30,-,-,TRBJ2-1,CAWTGGTGLGNEQFF,TGTGCCTGGACGGGGGGGACAGGGCTTGGCAATGAGCAGTTCTTC
TRBV6-1,-,-,TRBJ1-5,CASSESQGFQPQHF,TGTGCCAGCAGTGAATCGCAGGGGTTTCAGCCCCAGCATTTT
TRBV27,-,few,TRBJ1-6,CASGPGRGISPLHF,TGTGCCAGTGGACCGGGACGGGGAATTTCACCCCTCCACTTT
TRBV10-3,-,once,TRBJ1-1,CAISESAGNTEAFF,TGTGCCATCAGTGAGTCGGCAGGTAACACTGAAGCTTTCTTT
TRBV7-9,TRBD1,-,TRBJ1-6,CASSPQFRDRGKALHF,TGTGCCAGCAGCCCACAGTTCCGGGACAGGGGAAAAGCCCTCCACTTT
TRBV4-1,-,-,TRBJ1-5,CASSHDPNSNQPQHF,TGCGCCAGCAGCCACGACCCTAATAGCAATCAGCCCCAGCATTTT
TRBV4-1,-,-,TRBJ1-6,CASSSGRPLDNSPLHF,TGCGCCAGCAGCTCAGGGAGGCCCCTCGATAATTCACCCCTCCACTTT
TRBV7-9,-,-,TRBJ1-1,CASSEQGTEAFF,TGTGCCAGCAGCGAACAGGGCACTGAAGCTTTCTTT
TRBV6-5,-,-,TRBJ2-6,CASSYWAGGANVLTF,TGTGCCAGCAGTTACTGGGCAGGTGGGGCCAACGTCCTGACTTTC
TRBV6-6,TRBD1,-,TRBJ1-5,CASNSDRVLGQPQHF,TGTGCCAGCAACTCGGACAGGGTTCTCGGACAGCCCCAGCATTTT
TRBV7-9,-,-,TRBJ1-2,CASSSGQGYTF,TGTGCCAGCAGCTCAGGGCAGGGCTACACCTTC
TRBV27,-,-,TRBJ2-6,CASSLSASSGANVLTF,TGTGCCAGCAGTTTAAGCGCGAGCTCTGGGGCCAACGTCCTGACTTTC
TRBV5-6,-,-,TRBJ1-5,CASSLRGSYQPQHF,TGTGCCAGCAGCTTGCGTGGGAGTTATCAGCCCCAGCATTTT
TRBV10-1,-,-,TRBJ2-7,CASSESYNSYEQYF,TGCGCCAGCAGTGAGTCATACAACTCCTACGAGCAGTACTTC
TRBV5-4,TRBD1,once,TRBJ2-7,CASSVGQLDSYEQYF,TGTGCCAGCAGCGTGGGACAGTTGGATTCCTACGAGCAGTACTTC
TRBV5-5,TRBD1,-,TRBJ2-7,CASSYGQGLPYEQYF,TGTGCCAGCAGCTATGGACAGGGTTTACCCTACGAGCAGTACTTC
TRBV5-4,TRBD1,-,TRBJ1-4,CASSLTGTGYEKLFF,TGTGCCAGCAGCTTGACCGGGACAGGCTATGAAAAACTGTTTTTT
TRBV6-5,-,-,TRBJ1-2,CASSSTANYGYTF,TGTGCCAGCAGTTCGACAGCTAACTATGGCTACACCTTC
TRBV13,-,-,TRBJ1-2,CASRAPGRSNYGYTF,TGTGCCAGCAGGGCTCCGGGACGTTCTAACTATGGCTACACCTTC
TRBV5-6,-,once,TRBJ2-7,CASSLAHGLGEQYF,TGTGCCAGCAGCTTGGCACACGGGCTGGGAGAGCAGTACTTC
TRBV7-9,-,-,TRBJ1-4,CASSPGSLREKLFF,TGTGCCAGCAGCCCCGGGTCCCTTCGGGAAAAACTGTTTTTT
TRBV5-8,TRBD1,once,TRBJ2-5,CASSLEYGTGWETQYF,TGTGCCAGCAGCTTGGAATATGGGACAGGGTGGGAGACCCAGTACTTC
TRBV28,-,-,TRBJ2-7,CASSASDKFTYEQYF,TGTGCCAGCAGTGCCTCCGACAAGTTTACCTACGAGCAGTACTTC
TRBV28,-,-,TRBJ2-7,CASSPWEGRYEQYF,TGTGCCAGCAGTCCCTGGGAAGGGCGGTACGAGCAGTACTTC
TRBV27,TRBD2,-,TRBJ2-7,CASSLSSGGADEQYF,TGTGCCAGCAGTTTATCATCCGGGGGGGCCGACGAGCAGTACTTC
TRBV11-2,TRBD1,-,TRBJ1-1,CASRRGLNTEAFF,TGTGCCAGCAGAAGGGGGCTGAACACTGAAGCTTTCTTT
TRBV4-1,TRBD2,-,TRBJ2-1,CASSQVQGLDYNEQFF,TGCGCCAGCAGCCAAGTCCAGGGACTAGACTACAATGAGCAGTTCTTC
TRBV4-1,-,-,TRBJ2-7,CASSQGTYEQYF,TGCGCCAGCAGCCAAGGCACCTACGAGCAGTACTTC
TRBV30,-,-,TRBJ2-7,CAWSGSYVYEQYF,TGTGCCTGGAGTGGCTCATACGTTTACGAGCAGTACTTC
TRBV15,-,-,TRBJ2-7,CATSREFDGYEQYF,TGTGCCACCAGCAGGGAATTCGATGGCTACGAGCAGTACTTC
TRBV6-5,-,-,TRBJ1-2,CASSAGPYGYTF,TGTGCCAGCAGTGCTGGACCGTATGGCTACACCTTC
TRBV19,-,-,TRBJ1-6,CASMGYNSPLHF,TGTGCCAGTATGGGCTATAATTCACCCCTCCACTTT
TRBV7-2,TRBD2,-,TRBJ2-1,CASSDRTSGVHNEQFF,TGTGCCAGCAGCGACCGGACTAGCGGGGTCCACAATGAGCAGTTCTTC
TRBV28,TRBD1,-,TRBJ1-1,CASRDRDWVHGTEAFF,TGTGCCAGCCGTGACAGGGACTGGGTGCATGGCACTGAAGCTTTCTTT
TRBV15,TRBD2,-,TRBJ2-3,CATSRDKRGATDTQYF,TGTGCCACCAGCAGAGATAAGCGGGGGGCCACAGATACGCAGTATTTT
TRBV28,-,-,TRBJ1-4,CASSPSRATNEKLFF,TGTGCCAGCAGTCCATCCAGAGCAACTAATGAAAAACTGTTTTTT
TRBV6-5,TRBD1,few,TRBJ1-5,CASSYGTGIQPQHF,TGTGCCAGCAGTTATGGGACAGGGATTCAGCCCCAGCATTTT
TRBV10-3,TRBD1,once,TRBJ2-7,CAISDSTGPYEQYF,TGTGCCATCAGTGATTCGACAGGGCCATACGAGCAGTACTTC
TRBV7-9,-,few,TRBJ2-1,CASSLDGSEQFF,TGTGCCAGCAGCCTGGACGGAAGTGAGCAGTTCTTC
TRBV13,-,-,TRBJ2-7,CASSPRAENYEQYF,TGTGCCAGCAGCCCCCGGGCAGAAAACTACGAGCAGTACTTC
TRBV30,-,-,TRBJ2-7,CAWSVLRTYEQYF,TGTGCCTGGAGTGTACTCAGAACCTACGAGCAGTACTTC
TRBV7-6,-,-,TRBJ2-1,CASSLEGAGSYNEQFF,TGTGCCAGCAGCTTGGAGGGGGCAGGGTCCTACAATGAGCAGTTCTTC
TRBV11-2,-,once,TRBJ2-1,CASSLLVSYNEQFF,TGTGCCAGCAGCTTACTCGTCTCCTACAATGAGCAGTTCTTC
TRBV30,-,-,TRBJ2-2,CAWSASGTRELFF,TGTGCCTGGAGTGCCTCAGGGACCCGGGAGCTGTTTTTT